The clone carrying this T cell receptor (beta chain) came up a few times. Antigen specificity is unknown. For every subset, genomic DNA was evenly distributed across several immunoSEQ plates. Original data processing: As immunoSEQ supplied junction-only sequences (without quality scores), filtering differed. The repertoire was sequenced with immunoSEQ multiplex PCR; TCRdb's copy has only in-frame clones and lacks some. V and J calls plus clone size are reproduced from that table; the DNA served to infer D and trimming. The repertoire includes some 200,000 clones, 66% of them detected once, and over 9.5% sits in the top ten. The data are from a study of shared clonotypes between healthy human individuals. Donors, without exception, were Caucasian adults residing in Nashville, Tennessee. Study results and limitations: Richness estimates generally favored naive over memory subsets.

The TCR sequence derives from a man aged 30-40 years in good health. The sample consisted of memory CD4+ T cells sorted from blood. As to subset: CD45RA-negative fraction.

In DNA form, the CDR3 reads TGCGCCAGCTGGCAGGGAAGCACAGATACGCAGTATTTT. This translates into CASWQGSTDTQYF. The chain employs TRBV5-1 and TRBJ2-3; TRBD1 is a possible D gene (5 bases). Germline CDR1 and CDR2: SGHRS and YFSETQ. This CDR3 contains 13 residues. The germline V and J ends were trimmed by 7 bases and 0 bases, with 9 bases remaining between them. Full variable domain (remainder filled in from reference TRBV5-1 and TRBJ2-3): KAGVTQTPRYLIKTRGQQVTLSCSPISGHRSVSWYQQTPGQGLQFLFEYFSETQRNKGNFPGRFSGRQFSNSRSEMNVSTLELGDSALYLCASWQGSTDTQYFGPGTRLTVL.